This TCR beta chain was identified during a study of T cell repertoires in cytomegalovirus infection. In regard to this clonotype: Its antigen is undetermined.

Study-level findings and limits: Clonotypes of TCR beta that were HLA-C-restricted and CMV-specific dominated the ex vivo response.

CDR3 length: 15 amino acids. V was trimmed by 1 base and J by 3 bases, leaving 12 bases between them. Germline CDR1 is SGHNT and CDR2 is YENEEA. Via MiXCR, TCRdb re-called the reads, giving one row per CDR3 protein. This sample has more than 150,000 distinct CDR3 sequences, with about 28% found just once. The chain joins TRBV11-3 to TRBJ1-1, with D uncertain. This clonotype was obtained from a human donor in good health (CMV status not recorded). Some clones in this sample may be carry-over from other donors' samples. Sequencing was done on a sample of PBMCs. CDR3 DNA: TGTGCCAGCAGCTTAGGGGGTGGGCCCTACACTGAAGCTTTCTTT. Translating it yields CASSLGGGPYTEAFF.